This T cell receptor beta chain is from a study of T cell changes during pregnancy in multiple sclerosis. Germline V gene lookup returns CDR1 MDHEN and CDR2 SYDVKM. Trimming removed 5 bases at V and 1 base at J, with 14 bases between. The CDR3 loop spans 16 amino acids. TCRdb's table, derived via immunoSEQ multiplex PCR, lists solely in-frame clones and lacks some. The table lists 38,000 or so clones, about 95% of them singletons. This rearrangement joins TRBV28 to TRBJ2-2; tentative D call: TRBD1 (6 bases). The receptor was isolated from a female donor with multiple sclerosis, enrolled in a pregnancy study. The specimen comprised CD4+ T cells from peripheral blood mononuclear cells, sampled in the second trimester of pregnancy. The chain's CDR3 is CASSPSDRLNTGELFF. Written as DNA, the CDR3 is TGTGCCAGCAGTCCATCTGACAGGCTGAACACCGGGGAGCTGTTTTTT.